This passage covers 23 T cell receptor beta chains from one sample sequenced in a study of cytomegalovirus exposure and HLA in healthy donors. PCR amplification relied on 60 Vbeta primers (plus 13 Jbeta primers). Repertoires were generated with immunoSEQ multiplex PCR, while TCRdb's copy carries only in-frame clones and drops some. The table lists some 150,000 clones, 60% to 80% of them singletons. Sequencing input: PBMCs. The source of these receptors is a man aged 18 to 30 in good health and CMV-seropositive.

The chain recombines TRBV4-1 with TRBJ2-4; 10 bases align to TRBD1. V shed 1 base, J shed 1 base, and the junction held 1 base outside the gene matches. CDR1 is MGHRA and CDR2 is YSYEKL in the germline V gene. This CDR3 is 16 amino acids long. The CDR3 loop reads CASSQGDRGAKNIQYF. The DNA of the CDR3 is TGCGCCAGCAGCCAAGGGGACAGGGGTGCCAAAAACATTCAGTACTTC.

The chain recombines TRBV5-1 with TRBJ2-2; possibly TRBD1 for D (6 bases). V was cut by 1 base and J by 6 bases, with 7 bases left in between. The CDR3 runs to 13 residues. Germline V gives CDR1 SGHRS, CDR2 YFSETQ. The CDR3 loop reads CASSLQGPGELFF. The CDR3 DNA sequence: TGCGCCAGCAGCTTGCAGGGGCCCGGGGAGCTGTTTTTT.

The J gene is TRBJ2-1, the V gene TRBV2; D gene uncertain. The germline V gene has CDR1 SNHLY and CDR2 FYNNEI. There are 13 residues in the CDR3. The V end lost 3 bases, the J end lost 11 bases, and 14 bases lay between the germline ends. Here the CDR3 DNA reads TGTGCCAGCAGTGACATCCTCACAATGAAGCAGTTCTTC. Its translation is CASSDILTMKQFF.

The chain couples TRBV6-5 to TRBJ1-1, with D possibly TRBD1 on 6 matching bases. CDR3 length equals 16 residues. Trimming removed 0 bases from V and 4 bases from J, with 15 bases in between. Germline V gene lookup returns CDR1 MNHEY and CDR2 SVGAGI. The CDR3 nucleotides are TGTGCCAGCAGTTACTCGATGCTTGTGGGGGCCACTGAAGCTTTCTTT. Translated: CASSYSMLVGATEAFF.

J is TRBJ1-5 and V is TRBV30; the D gene is possibly TRBD1 (6 bases). The CDR3 has 14 residues. The V and J ends lost 4 bases and 1 base respectively, with 11 bases between them. Germline V gene data show CDR1 as GTSNPN and CDR2 as SVGIG (reference sequence). The CDR3 DNA is TGTGCCTGGAATTCACAGGGCAGCAATCAGCCCCAGCATTTT. This translates into CAWNSQGSNQPQHF. The variable domain in full, completed from reference TRBV30 and TRBJ1-5, reads SQTIHQWPATLVQPVGSPLSLECTVEGTSNPNLYWYRQAAGRGLQLLFYSVGIGQISSEVPQNLSASRPQDRQFILSSKKLLLSDSGFYLCAWNSQGSNQPQHFGDGTRLSIL.

This clone has just one count. Here the CDR3 reads CASSLVAGTGGETQYF. In DNA form, the CDR3 reads TGTGCCAGCAGCTTGGTGGCGGGGACAGGGGGGGAGACCCAGTACTTC. The V and J genes are TRBV5-4 and TRBJ2-5, with 11 bases identical to TRBD1. The CDR3 has 16 residues. V lost 0 bases, J lost 5 bases, and 6 bases stayed unmatched. Germline V gene sequence: CDR1 SGHNT, CDR2 YYREEE (reference sequence).

This clone has more than one count but fewer than ten. The chain recombines TRBV4-3 with TRBJ1-4, with TRBD1 matching over 7 bases. Looked up from germline, CDR1 is LGHNA and CDR2 is YSLEER. V shed 4 bases and J 5 bases; nucleotides not matched to a gene: 7. The CDR3 runs to 15 residues. The CDR3: CASSLTGTANEKLFF. The CDR3 nucleotides are TGCGCCAGCAGCCTCACCGGGACAGCGAATGAAAAACTGTTTTTT.

This clone came up a few times. The V call is TRBV5-6, the J call TRBJ1-4; D may be TRBD1 (6 bases). CDR1 and CDR2 from the germline V gene are SGHDT and YYEEEE. This CDR3 contains 15 residues. Deletions cut 1 base from V and 3 bases from J, with 10 bases between. The CDR3 spells CASSLRRGPNEKLFF. DNA of the CDR3: TGTGCCAGCAGCTTGCGGCGGGGGCCTAATGAAAAACTGTTTTTT.

This clone was counted only a few times. The rearrangement links TRBV9 to TRBJ2-3, with 8 positions matching TRBD1. The CDR3 has 14 residues. J was trimmed by 6 bases and V by 6 bases; bases with no gene match: 9. Germline CDR1 is SGDLS and CDR2 is YYNGEE. CDR3 bases: TGTGCCAGCAACCTGGACAGGGCCATGGATACGCAGTATTTT. It encodes CASNLDRAMDTQYF.

The table lists this clone with a few counts. This sequence joins TRBV6-4 and TRBJ2-3; the D gene is possibly TRBD2 (5 bases). Germline CDR1 is MRHNA and CDR2 is SNTAGT. V dropped 1 base and J dropped 4 bases, with 12 bases sitting between them. The length of the CDR3 is 15 residues. CDR3 nucleotide sequence: TGTGCCAGCAGTGACTGGGCTAGCTCCGCAGATACGCAGTATTTT. Protein product: CASSDWASSADTQYF.

The CDR3 region has the DNA TGTGCCATCAGTGAGTCACCAATTCTAGGACACGTCATGAACACTGAAGCTTTCTTT. Translating gives CAISESPILGHVMNTEAFF. The V call is TRBV10-3, the J call TRBJ1-1, with TRBD1 as a possible D gene (5 bases). Germline CDR1 and CDR2: ENHRY and SYGVKD. V lost 0 bases, J lost 0 bases, and 20 bases lay in between. The CDR3 length is 19 residues.

J is TRBJ1-2 and V is TRBV7-9, with D possibly TRBD1 on 6 matching bases. V dropped 5 bases and J dropped 2 bases, with 6 bases sitting between them. From germline, CDR1 is SEHNR and CDR2 FQNEAQ (reference sequence). The CDR3 covers 12 residues. The CDR3 DNA sequence: TGTGCCAGCAGCGGGACAAACTATGGCTACACCTTC. Protein: CASSGTNYGYTF.

The chain couples TRBV6-1 to TRBJ2-4; D not resolved. Trimming cost V 1 base and J 6 bases, with 19 bases left between them. This CDR3 has 17 amino acids. Germline values: CDR1 MNHNS, CDR2 SASEGT. CDR3 DNA: TGTGCCAGCAGTGAAGGCGTCCCGGTCCACTCCTTAAACATTCAGTACTTC. Amino acids: CASSEGVPVHSLNIQYF.

J is TRBJ1-4 and V is TRBV5-6; possibly TRBD1 for D (5 bases). Germline V gene lookup returns CDR1 SGHDT and CDR2 YYEEEE. Trimming left V 2 bases short and J 0 bases short, with 8 bases between. This CDR3 is built from 15 residues. The CDR3 protein is CASSFWGATNEKLFF. CDR3 DNA: TGTGCCAGCAGCTTTTGGGGGGCAACTAATGAAAAACTGTTTTTT.

This clone was detected a few times. V usage is TRBV2 and J usage is TRBJ2-2, with TRBD2 matching over 11 bases. Germline assignment: CDR1 SNHLY and CDR2 FYNNEI. This CDR3 region has 16 residues. V shed 2 bases and J 6 bases; nucleotides not matched to a gene: 5. The CDR3: CASSERLAGGSGELFF. CDR3 DNA sequence: TGTGCCAGCAGTGAACGGCTAGCGGGAGGTTCCGGGGAGCTGTTTTTT.

The rearrangement joins TRBV4-2 to TRBJ1-1; D perhaps matches TRBD1 (5 bases). Trimming removed 0 bases from V and 10 bases from J, with 18 bases in between. CDR3 size: 15 residues. The germline gives CDR1 LGHNA, CDR2 YNFKEQ. Written as DNA, the CDR3 is TGTGCCAGCAGCCAAGATATTGACGGGGTCGGGGGAGCTTTCTTT. The encoded protein is CASSQDIDGVGGAFF.

The chain is built from TRBV10-1 and TRBJ2-2; the D gene is possibly TRBD1 (6 bases). Germline CDR1 is WNHNN and CDR2 is SYGVQD (reference sequence). The CDR3 loop spans 15 amino acids. Trimming stripped 7 bases from V and 4 bases from J, with 16 bases between. The CDR3 sequence is CASTPGDNPTGELFF. The CDR3, as DNA: TGCGCCAGCACCCCAGGGGACAATCCCACCGGGGAGCTGTTTTTT.

V and J are TRBV7-6 and TRBJ2-2; D gene ambiguous. Per germline, CDR1 SGHVS and CDR2 FNYEAQ. Trimming pared 3 bases from V and 3 bases from J, leaving 17 bases between. The CDR3 extends over 17 amino acids. CDR3 sequence reads: CASSFAGAPKYTGELFF. In DNA form, the CDR3 reads TGTGCCAGCAGCTTTGCCGGTGCCCCCAAGTACACCGGGGAGCTGTTTTTT. The variable domain in full, with the rest retrieved from reference TRBV7-6 and TRBJ2-2, is GAGVSQSPRYKVTKRGQDVALRCDPISGHVSLYWYRQALGQGPEFLTYFNYEAQQDKSGLPNDRFSAERPEGSISTLTIQRTEQRDSAMYRCASSFAGAPKYTGELFFGEGSRLTVL.

In its sample, this clone was seen once. The chain is built from TRBV29-1 and TRBJ2-1, with 14 bases matching TRBD2. Germline V lookup: CDR1 SQVTM, CDR2 ANQGSEA. The CDR3 loop spans 16 amino acids. Trimming at V came to 7 bases and at J to 7 bases, leaving 12 bases not matched to a gene. CDR3: CSAGTSGRGGKNEQFF. As DNA, the CDR3 is TGCAGCGCCGGGACTAGCGGGAGAGGGGGGAAGAATGAGCAGTTCTTC.

The chain couples TRBV13 to TRBJ1-1, with D perhaps matching TRBD1 (6 bases). This CDR3 spans 14 amino acids. V was trimmed by 5 bases and J by 10 bases, leaving 20 bases between them. Per the germline V gene, CDR1 is PRHDT and CDR2 is FYEKMQ (reference sequence). CDR3 in DNA: TGTGCCAGCAGCCACACAACTTTTACAGGGACAGCTTTCTTT. Its translation: CASSHTTFTGTAFF.

The chain couples TRBV19 to TRBJ2-3; 10 bases agree with TRBD2. Germline V gene sequence: CDR1 LNHDA, CDR2 SQIVND (reference sequence). After removal of 6 bases from V and 7 bases from J, the junction contained 13 bases not matched to a gene. This CDR3 region has 16 residues. The CDR3 bases are TGTGCCAGTAGCGAAGGAAGCGGGAGGGCCTGGAATACGCAGTATTTT. It is translated as CASSEGSGRAWNTQYF.

CDR3 residues: CASAVFKNTEAFF. The CDR3 bases are TGTGCCAGCGCGGTGTTTAAGAACACTGAAGCTTTCTTT. This chain uses TRBV2 with TRBJ1-1; D unresolved. Trimming shortened V by 8 bases and J by 1 base, and 11 bases separated the two germline ends. The CDR3 loop spans 13 amino acids. Germline V lookup: CDR1 SNHLY, CDR2 FYNNEI.

This clone has just one count. The J gene is TRBJ1-5, the V gene TRBV5-6, with D tentatively TRBD1 (5 bases). CDR3 size: 15 residues. The V gene's germline CDR1 is SGHDT and CDR2 YYEEEE. The V and J ends lost 7 bases and 0 bases respectively, with 14 bases between them. CDR3: CASQRGGYSNQPQHF. In DNA form, the CDR3 reads TGTGCCAGCCAGCGGGGGGGGTATAGCAATCAGCCCCAGCATTTT.